This TCR beta chain was documented in a study of T cells in Graves' hyperthyroidism and ophthalmopathy. There were TCR beta CDR3 regions amplified from RNA transcripts. The HTBI primer set drove a first-round RT-PCR of the TCR CDR3. TCRdb passed the multiplex PCR reads through MiXCR, listing each CDR3 protein once. The sample holds roughly 500,000 distinct CDR3 sequences, roughly 46% seen once. The origin of this receptor is an adult woman with Graves' disease, either hyperthyroidism or ophthalmopathy (not recorded which). The sequenced material came from peripheral blood or thyroid tissue (not recorded which).

The CDR3 coding sequence is TGTGCCAGCAGCCCGTCGACAGGCACAGATACGCAGTATTTT. It translates to CASSPSTGTDTQYF. This sequence joins TRBV7-3 and TRBJ2-3, with D tentatively TRBD1 (5 bases). Germline CDR1 SGHTA, CDR2 FQGTGA. The CDR3 is 14 amino acids. The germline V and J ends were trimmed by 5 bases and 1 base, with 10 bases remaining between them.